This TCR beta chain was captured by sequencing in a study of blood T cell repertoires in COVID-19. Only in-frame clones appear in the TCRdb table, and some are missing; sequencing was by immunoSEQ multiplex PCR. This sample has approximately 210,000 clones, with more than 75% found just once. The germline gives CDR1 SGHNT, CDR2 YENEEA. V gave up 6 bases and J gave up 2 bases; unmatched junction bases: 6. The CDR3 is 14 amino acids. V is TRBV11-3 and J is TRBJ1-2, with TRBD1 identical over 7 bases. Material for sequencing was peripheral blood. The clonotype comes from a woman aged 35 to 49 with acute or convalescent COVID-19. CDR3 sequence: CASRHQGGNYGYTF. The CDR3 DNA follows: TGTGCCAGCAGACACCAGGGGGGAAACTATGGCTACACCTTC.